Listed below are T cell receptor beta chains from one sample, sequenced in a study of a mutant IDH1 vaccine in newly diagnosed glioma. Repertoires were generated with immunoSEQ multiplex PCR, while TCRdb's copy carries only in-frame clones and drops some. The sample carries about 47,000 clones, more than 75% recorded once. For these TCRs, the target antigens are not known. The sequences come from PBMCs, collected from a glioma patient whose treatment included an IDH1 peptide vaccine. The source is a middle-aged woman with glioma. Each CDR3 is given with its conserved first and last residue. D genes are given only for firm matches. Expanded clones are given a class, and other clones once, few, many or no size at all.

J gene,V gene,D gene,clone size,CDR3 protein,CDR3 DNA
TRBJ2-6,TRBV23-1,NA,few,CASTQDSGANVLTF,TGCGCCAGCACACAGGACTCTGGGGCCAACGTCCTGACTTTC
TRBJ1-1,TRBV9,NA,NA,CASSAEGGTEAFF,TGTGCCAGCAGCGCGGAGGGTGGCACTGAAGCTTTCTTT
TRBJ1-6,TRBV7-2,TRBD1,NA,CASSTDRWDSPLHF,TGTGCCAGCAGTACGGACAGGTGGGATTCACCCCTCCACTTT
TRBJ2-5,TRBV7-2,TRBD1,NA,CASSKGTVQQETQYF,TGTGCCAGCAGCAAAGGGACAGTTCAACAAGAGACCCAGTACTTC
TRBJ1-3,TRBV5-1,TRBD1,NA,CASSLLPGQAGNTIYF,TGCGCCAGCAGCTTGTTACCGGGACAGGCTGGAAACACCATATATTTT
TRBJ1-2,TRBV4-2,NA,NA,CASSQDWQANYGYTF,TGTGCCAGCAGCCAAGATTGGCAGGCTAACTATGGCTACACCTTC
TRBJ2-1,TRBV27,TRBD1,NA,CASSPGQGAVDEQFF,TGTGCCAGCAGTCCGGGACAGGGGGCGGTTGATGAGCAGTTCTTC
TRBJ2-5,TRBV4-1,TRBD2,NA,CASSQDGEGAVSEETQYF,TGCGCCAGCAGCCAAGATGGGGAGGGAGCCGTGTCCGAAGAGACCCAGTACTTC
TRBJ2-1,TRBV27,NA,NA,CASSRDLLYNEQFF,TGTGCCAGCAGCCGGGACCTTCTCTACAATGAGCAGTTCTTC
TRBJ2-7,TRBV5-1,TRBD2,NA,CASSLEAGHYEQYF,TGCGCCAGCAGCTTGGAAGCGGGGCACTACGAGCAGTACTTC
TRBJ2-1,TRBV15,NA,NA,CATSGATISPFYNEQFF,TGTGCCACCAGCGGCGCTACGATTTCCCCCTTCTACAATGAGCAGTTCTTC
TRBJ2-2,TRBV7-3,NA,once,CASSLLGTAGGNTGELFF,TGTGCCAGCAGCTTACTCGGGACCGCCGGCGGGAACACCGGGGAGCTGTTTTTT
TRBJ2-7,TRBV10-3,NA,NA,CAISDGGNGPSLYEQYF,TGTGCCATCAGTGATGGAGGGAATGGTCCATCACTCTACGAGCAGTACTTC
TRBJ2-3,TRBV5-1,TRBD1,NA,CASSWDRGSDTQYF,TGCGCCAGCAGCTGGGACAGGGGGTCAGATACGCAGTATTTT
TRBJ1-1,TRBV6-1,NA,NA,CASSDVVGARAEAFF,TGTGCCAGCAGTGACGTGGTAGGGGCCAGGGCGGAAGCTTTCTTT
TRBJ2-4,TRBV7-2,TRBD1,NA,CASSLLGTDNIQYF,TGTGCCAGCAGCCTCCTGGGGACAGACAACATTCAGTACTTC
TRBJ1-2,TRBV5-1,NA,NA,CASSPEEGVYGYTF,TGCGCCAGCAGCCCTGAAGAGGGGGTCTATGGCTACACCTTC
TRBJ2-7,TRBV19,NA,NA,CASSIDSRGYEQYF,TGTGCCAGTAGTATAGACAGTCGGGGCTACGAGCAGTACTTC
TRBJ1-2,TRBV20-1,NA,NA,CSAGGAYGYTF,TGCAGTGCTGGCGGGGCCTATGGCTACACCTTC
TRBJ2-3,TRBV4-2,TRBD2,NA,CASSQELAGYTDTQYF,TGTGCCAGCAGCCAAGAACTAGCGGGATACACAGATACGCAGTATTTT